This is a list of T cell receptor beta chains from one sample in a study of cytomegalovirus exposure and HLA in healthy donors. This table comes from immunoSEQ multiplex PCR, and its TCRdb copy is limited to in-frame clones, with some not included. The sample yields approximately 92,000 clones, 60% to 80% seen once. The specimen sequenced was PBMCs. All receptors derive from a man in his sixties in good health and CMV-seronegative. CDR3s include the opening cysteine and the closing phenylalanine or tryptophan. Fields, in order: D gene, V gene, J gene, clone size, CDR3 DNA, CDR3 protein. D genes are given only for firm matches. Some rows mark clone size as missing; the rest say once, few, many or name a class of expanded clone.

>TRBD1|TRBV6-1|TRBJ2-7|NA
TGTGCCAGCAACCCGGGACAGGGACTCTACGAGCAGTACTTC
CASNPGQGLYEQYF
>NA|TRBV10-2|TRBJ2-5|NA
TGCGCCAGCAGTGGCGGGGCCCAAGAGACCCAGTACTTC
CASSGGAQETQYF
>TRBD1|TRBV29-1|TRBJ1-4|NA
TGCAGCGCCCAAACCGGGACAGGGGGCCTAAGAGAAAAACTGTTTTTT
CSAQTGTGGLREKLFF
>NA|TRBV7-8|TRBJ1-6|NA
TGTGCCAGCAGCTTAGGGTTTCGCGGGAAATCGGATAATTCACCCCTCCACTTT
CASSLGFRGKSDNSPLHF
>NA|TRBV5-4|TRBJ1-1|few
TGTGCCAGCAGCTTCGGGGGGGGCACTGAAGCTTTCTTT
CASSFGGGTEAFF
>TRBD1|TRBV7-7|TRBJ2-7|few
TGTGCCAGCAGCTTGGGGACAGGGCAGGACGAGCAGTACTTC
CASSLGTGQDEQYF
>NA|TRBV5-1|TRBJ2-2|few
TGCGCCAGCAGCTTGGACAGGGCCCCCGGGGAGCTGTTTTTT
CASSLDRAPGELFF
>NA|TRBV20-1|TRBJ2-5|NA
TGCAGTGCGCGGAAGCAAGAGACCCAGTACTTC
CSARKQETQYF
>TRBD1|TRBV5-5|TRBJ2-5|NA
TGTGCCAGCAGCTTGGCGAGGACAGGGAGCCAAGAGACCCAGTACTTC
CASSLARTGSQETQYF
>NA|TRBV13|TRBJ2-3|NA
TGTGCCAGCAGCTTAGTGGGGGCTACAGATACGCAGTATTTT
CASSLVGATDTQYF
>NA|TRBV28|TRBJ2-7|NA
TGTGCCAGCAGTCCCATGAGGAGGGAAGTCTACGAGCAGTACTTC
CASSPMRREVYEQYF
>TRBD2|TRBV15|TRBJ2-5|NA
TGTGCCACCAGCAGAGATCGGTCTAGCGGGAGCGGTGAGACCCAGTACTTC
CATSRDRSSGSGETQYF
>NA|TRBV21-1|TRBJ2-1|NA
TGTGCCAGCAGCAAAACAGGGGAAGGCTACAATGAGCAGTTCTTC
CASSKTGEGYNEQFF
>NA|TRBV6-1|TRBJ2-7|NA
TGTGCCACACACCTAGCGAGTTCCTACGAGCAGTACTTC
CATHLASSYEQYF
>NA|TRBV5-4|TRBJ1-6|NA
TGTGCCAGCAGCTTCCCGAATTCACCCCTCCACTTT
CASSFPNSPLHF
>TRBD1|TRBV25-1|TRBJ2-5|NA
TGTGCCAGCAGTGAGGGGACAGTCCAAGAGACCCAGTACTTC
CASSEGTVQETQYF
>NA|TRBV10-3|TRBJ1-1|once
TGTGCTTCCACCCCAGGGGCAGCGAACACTGAAGCTTTCTTT
CASTPGAANTEAFF
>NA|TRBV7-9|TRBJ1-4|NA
TGTGCCAGCAGCTTAGCCGTTCGGGACTTTGAAAAACTGTTTTTT
CASSLAVRDFEKLFF
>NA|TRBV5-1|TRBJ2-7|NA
TGCGCCAGCAGCTTGGCACAGACCTACGAGCAGTACTTC
CASSLAQTYEQYF
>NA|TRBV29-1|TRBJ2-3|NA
TGCAGCGTTGCGCCCGGGACAGATACGCAGTATTTT
CSVAPGTDTQYF
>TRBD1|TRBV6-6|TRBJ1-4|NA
TGTGCCAGCAGGACAGGGGGACATAATGAAAAACTGTTTTTT
CASRTGGHNEKLFF